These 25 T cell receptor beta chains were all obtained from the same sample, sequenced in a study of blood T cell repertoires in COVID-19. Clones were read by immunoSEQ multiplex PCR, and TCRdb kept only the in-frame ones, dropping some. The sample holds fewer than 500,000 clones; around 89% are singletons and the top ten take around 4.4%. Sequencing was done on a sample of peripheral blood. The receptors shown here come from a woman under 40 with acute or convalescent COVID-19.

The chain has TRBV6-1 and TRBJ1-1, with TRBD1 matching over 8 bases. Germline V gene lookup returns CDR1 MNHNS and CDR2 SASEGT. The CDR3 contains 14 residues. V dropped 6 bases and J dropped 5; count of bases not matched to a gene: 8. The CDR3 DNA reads TGTGCCAGCAGACCCTACAGGGGGAGAACTGAAGCTTTCTTT. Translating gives CASRPYRGRTEAFF.

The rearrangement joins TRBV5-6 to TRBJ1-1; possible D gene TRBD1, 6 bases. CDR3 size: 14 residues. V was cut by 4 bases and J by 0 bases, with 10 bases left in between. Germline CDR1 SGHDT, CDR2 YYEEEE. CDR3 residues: CASSNTGLNTEAFF. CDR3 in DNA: TGTGCCAGCAGCAATACAGGGTTGAACACTGAAGCTTTCTTT.

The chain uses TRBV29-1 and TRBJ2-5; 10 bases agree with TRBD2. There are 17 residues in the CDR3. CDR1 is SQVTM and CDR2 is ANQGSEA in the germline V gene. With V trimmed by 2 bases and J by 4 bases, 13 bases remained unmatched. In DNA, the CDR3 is TGCAGCGTTGAAAAGGCAATAGCGGGGGGCCGAGGAGAGACCCAGTACTTC. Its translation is CSVEKAIAGGRGETQYF.

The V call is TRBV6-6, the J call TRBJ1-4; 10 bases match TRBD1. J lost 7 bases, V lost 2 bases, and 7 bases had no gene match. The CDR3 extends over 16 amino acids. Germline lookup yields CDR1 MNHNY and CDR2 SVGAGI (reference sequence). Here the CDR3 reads CASSYRDRGAVEKLFF. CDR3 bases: TGTGCCAGCAGTTACCGGGACAGGGGTGCGGTTGAAAAACTGTTTTTT.

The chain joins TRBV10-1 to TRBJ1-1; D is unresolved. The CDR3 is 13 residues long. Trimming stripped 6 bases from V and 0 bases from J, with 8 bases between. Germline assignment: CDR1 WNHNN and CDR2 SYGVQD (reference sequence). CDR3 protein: CASREQLNTEAFF. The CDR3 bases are TGCGCCAGCAGGGAACAGCTGAACACTGAAGCTTTCTTT.

The CDR3 coding sequence is TGTGCCAGCAGCCCGGGGGGGACAGGGGTTGTCGTTACTGAAGCTTTCTTT. This gives the protein CASSPGGTGVVVTEAFF. The rearrangement links TRBV2 to TRBJ1-1; 10 positions match TRBD1. The CDR3 has 17 amino acids. Germline V CDR1 and CDR2: SNHLY, FYNNEI. Trimming cost V 6 bases and J 5 bases; bases outside gene matches: 15.

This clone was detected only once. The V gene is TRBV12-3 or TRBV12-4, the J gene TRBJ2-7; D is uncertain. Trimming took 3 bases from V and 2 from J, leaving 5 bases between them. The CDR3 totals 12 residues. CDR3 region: CASSFSPYEQYF. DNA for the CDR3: TGTGCCAGCAGTTTTTCTCCCTACGAGCAGTACTTC.

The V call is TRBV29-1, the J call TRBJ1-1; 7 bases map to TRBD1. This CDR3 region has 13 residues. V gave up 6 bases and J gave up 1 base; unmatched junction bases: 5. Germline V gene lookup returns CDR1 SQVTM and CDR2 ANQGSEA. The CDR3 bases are TGCAGCGTGGACCGGACAGGGAACACTGAAGCTTTCTTT. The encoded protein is CSVDRTGNTEAFF.

In DNA, the CDR3 is TGCGCCAGCAGCAATAAACCGGGACAGGGGTCCTCTGGGGCCAACGTCCTGACTTTC. Translation: CASSNKPGQGSSGANVLTF. The chain couples TRBV5-1 to TRBJ2-6; 10 bases agree with TRBD1. The J segment lost 0 bases and the V segment lost 4 bases, leaving 10 bases of the junction unmatched. There are 19 residues in the CDR3. Germline CDR1 and CDR2: SGHRS and YFSETQ. Complete variable domain (other parts from reference TRBV5-1 and TRBJ2-6): KAGVTQTPRYLIKTRGQQVTLSCSPISGHRSVSWYQQTPGQGLQFLFEYFSETQRNKGNFPGRFSGRQFSNSRSEMNVSTLELGDSALYLCASSNKPGQGSSGANVLTFGAGSRLTVL.

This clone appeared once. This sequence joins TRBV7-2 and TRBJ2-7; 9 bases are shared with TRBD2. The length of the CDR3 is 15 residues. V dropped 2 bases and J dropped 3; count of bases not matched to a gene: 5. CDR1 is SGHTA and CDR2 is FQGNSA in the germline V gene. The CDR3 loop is CASSLLAGAHYEQYF. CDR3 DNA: TGTGCCAGCAGCTTATTAGCGGGGGCCCACTACGAGCAGTACTTC. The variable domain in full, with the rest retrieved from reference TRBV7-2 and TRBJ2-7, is GAGVSQSPSNKVTEKGKDVELRCDPISGHTALYWYRQSLGQGLEFLIYFQGNSAPDKSGLPSDRFSAERTGGSVSTLTIQRTQQEDSAVYLCASSLLAGAHYEQYFGPGTRLTVT.

The CDR3 DNA sequence: TGTGCCAGCAGGGGTTGGACAGGGTCGGCCACCGGGGAGCTGTTTTTT. Residues: CASRGWTGSATGELFF. The chain couples TRBV27 to TRBJ2-2; 8 bases line up with TRBD1. V lost 6 bases to trimming and J lost 4 bases; unmatched junction nucleotides: 10. Germline-derived CDR1 and CDR2 are MNHEY and SMNVEV (reference sequence). This CDR3 has 16 residues.

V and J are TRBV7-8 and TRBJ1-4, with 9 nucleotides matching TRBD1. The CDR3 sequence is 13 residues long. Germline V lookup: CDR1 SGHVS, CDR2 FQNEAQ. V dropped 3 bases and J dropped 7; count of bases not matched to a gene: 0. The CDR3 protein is CASSLTGGEKLFF. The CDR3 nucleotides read TGTGCCAGCAGCTTGACAGGGGGTGAAAAACTGTTTTTT.

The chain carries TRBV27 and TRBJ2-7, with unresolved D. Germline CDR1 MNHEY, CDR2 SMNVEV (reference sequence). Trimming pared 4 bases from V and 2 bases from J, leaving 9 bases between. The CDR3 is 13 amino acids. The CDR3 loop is CASSSDGAYEQYF. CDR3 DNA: TGTGCCAGCAGTTCCGACGGAGCCTACGAGCAGTACTTC.

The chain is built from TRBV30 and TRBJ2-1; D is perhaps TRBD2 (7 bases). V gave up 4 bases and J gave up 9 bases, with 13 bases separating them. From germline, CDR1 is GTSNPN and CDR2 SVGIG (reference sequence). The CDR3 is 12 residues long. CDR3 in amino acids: CAWKREGGEQFF. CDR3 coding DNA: TGTGCCTGGAAGAGGGAGGGGGGTGAGCAGTTCTTC.

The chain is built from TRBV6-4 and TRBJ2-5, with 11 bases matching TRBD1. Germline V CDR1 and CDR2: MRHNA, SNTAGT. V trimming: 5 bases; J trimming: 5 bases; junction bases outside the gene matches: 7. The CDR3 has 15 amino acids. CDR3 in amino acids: CASSPGQGARETQYF. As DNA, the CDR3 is TGTGCCAGCAGTCCTGGACAGGGGGCTCGGGAGACCCAGTACTTC.

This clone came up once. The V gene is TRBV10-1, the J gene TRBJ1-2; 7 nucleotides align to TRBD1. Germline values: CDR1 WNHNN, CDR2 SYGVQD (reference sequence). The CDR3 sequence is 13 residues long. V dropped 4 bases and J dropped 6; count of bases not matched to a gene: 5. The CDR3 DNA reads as TGCGCCAGCAGTGCGCGACAGGGAGATGGCTACACCTTC. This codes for CASSARQGDGYTF.

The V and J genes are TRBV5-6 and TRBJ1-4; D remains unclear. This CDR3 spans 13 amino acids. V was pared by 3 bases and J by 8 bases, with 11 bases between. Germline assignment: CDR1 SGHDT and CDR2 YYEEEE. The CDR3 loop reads CASSSVFLEKLFF. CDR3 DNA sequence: TGTGCCAGCAGCTCGGTGTTTTTGGAAAAACTGTTTTTT.

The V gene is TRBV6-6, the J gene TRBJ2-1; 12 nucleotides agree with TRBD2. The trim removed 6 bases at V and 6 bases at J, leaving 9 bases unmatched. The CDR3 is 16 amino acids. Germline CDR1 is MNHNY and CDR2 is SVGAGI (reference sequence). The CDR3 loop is CASRGPLAGGPNEQFF. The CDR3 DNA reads TGTGCCAGCAGGGGACCTCTAGCGGGGGGGCCCAATGAGCAGTTCTTC.

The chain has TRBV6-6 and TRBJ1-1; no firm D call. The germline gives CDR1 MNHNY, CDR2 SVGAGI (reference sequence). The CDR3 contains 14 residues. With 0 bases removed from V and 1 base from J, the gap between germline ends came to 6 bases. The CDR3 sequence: CASSYSAGNTEAFF. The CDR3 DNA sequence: TGTGCCAGCAGTTACTCGGCGGGGAACACTGAAGCTTTCTTT.

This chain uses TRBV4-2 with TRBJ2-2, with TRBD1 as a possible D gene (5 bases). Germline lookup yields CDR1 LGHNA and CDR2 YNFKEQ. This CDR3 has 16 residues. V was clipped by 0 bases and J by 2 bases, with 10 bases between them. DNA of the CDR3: TGTGCCAGCAGCCAAGAAAGGGGCCCTAACACCGGGGAGCTGTTTTTT. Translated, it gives CASSQERGPNTGELFF.

The CDR3 nucleotides are TGTGCCAGCAGCGTAGCCCTAGCGGGGGGGCATGATGAGCAGTTCTTC. It yields the protein CASSVALAGGHDEQFF. The rearrangement joins TRBV9 to TRBJ2-1, with 12 bases identical to TRBD2. Losses at the gene ends were 0 bases for V and 8 bases for J; bases not matched to a gene: 6. The CDR3 extends over 16 amino acids. From germline, CDR1 is SGDLS and CDR2 YYNGEE.

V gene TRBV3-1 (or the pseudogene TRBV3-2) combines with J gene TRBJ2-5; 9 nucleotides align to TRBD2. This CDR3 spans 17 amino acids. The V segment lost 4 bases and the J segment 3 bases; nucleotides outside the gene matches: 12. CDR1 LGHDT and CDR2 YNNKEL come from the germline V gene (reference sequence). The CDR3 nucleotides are TGTGCCAGCAGCCCCCGCAGTCGGGCTAGCGGGGAAGAGACCCAGTACTTC. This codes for CASSPRSRASGEETQYF.

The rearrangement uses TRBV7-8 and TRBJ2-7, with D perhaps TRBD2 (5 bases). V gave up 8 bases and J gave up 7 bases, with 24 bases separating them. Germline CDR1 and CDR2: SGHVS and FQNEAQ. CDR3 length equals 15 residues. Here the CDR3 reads CASRKGSEPSGEQYF. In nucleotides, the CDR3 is TGTGCCAGCCGTAAAGGGAGTGAGCCCTCCGGGGAGCAGTACTTC.

This CDR3 is CASGLGGKAGELFF. The CDR3 nucleotides are TGTGCTAGTGGTTTGGGAGGGAAAGCCGGGGAGCTGTTTTTT. The chain joins TRBV12-5 to TRBJ2-2, with D perhaps TRBD2 (5 bases). This CDR3 is built from 14 residues. Germline loops: CDR1 LGHNT, CDR2 FRNRAP. Deletions cut 1 base from V and 6 bases from J, with 9 bases between.

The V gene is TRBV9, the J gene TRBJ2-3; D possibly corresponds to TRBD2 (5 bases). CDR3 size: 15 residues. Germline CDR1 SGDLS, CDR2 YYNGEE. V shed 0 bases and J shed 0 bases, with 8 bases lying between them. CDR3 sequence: CASSVGDYSTDTQYF. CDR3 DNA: TGTGCCAGCAGCGTAGGAGACTATAGCACAGATACGCAGTATTTT. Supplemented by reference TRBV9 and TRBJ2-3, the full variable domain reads DSGVTQTPKHLITATGQRVTLRCSPRSGDLSVYWYQQSLDQGLQFLIQYYNGEERAKGNILERFSAQQFPDLHSELNLSSLELGDSALYFCASSVGDYSTDTQYFGPGTRLTVL.